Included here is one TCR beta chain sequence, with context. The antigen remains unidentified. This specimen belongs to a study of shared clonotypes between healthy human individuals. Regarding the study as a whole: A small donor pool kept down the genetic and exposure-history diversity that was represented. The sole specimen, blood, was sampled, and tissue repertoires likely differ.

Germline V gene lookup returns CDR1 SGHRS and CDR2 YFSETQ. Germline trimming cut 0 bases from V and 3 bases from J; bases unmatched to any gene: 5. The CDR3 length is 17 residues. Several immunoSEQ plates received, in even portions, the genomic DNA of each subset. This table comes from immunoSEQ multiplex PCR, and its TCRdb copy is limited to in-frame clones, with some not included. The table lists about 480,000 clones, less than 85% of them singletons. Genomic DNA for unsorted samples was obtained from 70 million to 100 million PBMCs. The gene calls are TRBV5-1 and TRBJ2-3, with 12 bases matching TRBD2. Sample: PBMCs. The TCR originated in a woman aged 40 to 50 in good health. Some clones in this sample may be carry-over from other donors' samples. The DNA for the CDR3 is TGCGCCAGCAGCTTGGCCCTAGCGGGAGGGCCTACAGATACGCAGTATTTT. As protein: CASSLALAGGPTDTQYF.